The rows below give T cell receptor beta chains drawn from one sample of a study of T cell responses to AZD1222 COVID-19 vaccine. TCRdb's copy holds only in-frame clones and misses some; the assay was immunoSEQ multiplex PCR. This sample carries roughly 140,000 clones, roughly 88% of them seen once, and the ten largest clones take 2.2%. This specimen was peripheral blood, taken on day 0 of AZD1222 vaccination. The source is an adult in good health. CDR3s include the opening cysteine and the closing phenylalanine or tryptophan. A D gene is named only where the DNA matches it firmly. Only part of the rows carry a size: once, few, many, or a class if the clone is expanded.

>TRBD1|TRBV6-5|TRBJ2-3|.
CASSDRAPTDTQYF
TGTGCCAGCAGCGACAGGGCTCCCACAGATACGCAGTATTTT
>.|TRBV5-1|TRBJ1-6|once
CASSLVRNSPLHF
TGCGCCAGCAGCTTGGTGAGAAATTCACCCCTCCACTTT
>TRBD1|TRBV5-4|TRBJ2-7|once
CATRGQGSYEQYF
TGTGCCACCAGAGGACAGGGGTCGTACGAGCAGTACTTC
>.|TRBV5-4|TRBJ1-2|.
CASSSIRAYGYTF
TGTGCCAGCAGTTCTATCAGGGCCTATGGCTACACCTTC
>.|TRBV5-1|TRBJ1-3|.
CASSLDRSSGNTIYF
TGCGCCAGCAGCTTGGACAGAAGCTCTGGAAACACCATATATTTT
>TRBD2|TRBV28|TRBJ2-1|once
CASSHGLAGGDEQFF
TGTGCCAGCAGCCACGGACTAGCGGGAGGGGATGAGCAGTTCTTC
>.|TRBV18|TRBJ1-1|.
CASSPAAGQSAFF
TGTGCCAGCTCACCAGCGGCAGGCCAGAGTGCTTTCTTT
>.|TRBV6-5|TRBJ2-6|many
CASGDGASGANVLTF
TGTGCCAGTGGGGACGGAGCCTCTGGGGCCAACGTCCTGACTTTC
>.|TRBV28|TRBJ1-5|.
CASSFQGNSNQPQHF
TGTGCCAGCAGTTTTCAGGGGAATAGCAATCAGCCCCAGCATTTT
>.|TRBV3-1/TRBV3-2|TRBJ2-7|.
CASSQEVRSYPYEQYF
TGTGCCAGCAGCCAAGAAGTTCGGAGTTACCCCTACGAGCAGTACTTC
>TRBD2|TRBV7-8|TRBJ2-7|.
CASSLVTGGAYEQYF
TGTGCCAGCAGCTTAGTGACGGGAGGGGCCTACGAGCAGTACTTC
>.|TRBV5-1|TRBJ2-2|.
CASSEGPTGELFF
TGCGCCAGCAGCGAGGGGCCCACCGGGGAGCTGTTTTTT
>.|TRBV10-3|TRBJ1-1|.
CAISKQGGNTEAFF
TGTGCCATCAGTAAACAGGGAGGGAACACTGAAGCTTTCTTT
>.|TRBV7-9|TRBJ1-1|once
CASSRNTEAFF
TGTGCCAGCAGCCGTAACACTGAAGCTTTCTTT
>TRBD2|TRBV4-1|TRBJ2-7|.
CASSLRTSGHGSSYEQYF
TGCGCCAGCAGCCTTCGGACTAGCGGGCACGGAAGCTCCTACGAGCAGTACTTC
>TRBD1|TRBV7-8|TRBJ2-1|.
CASSLGTVSYNEQFF
TGTGCCAGCAGCCTCGGGACAGTGTCCTACAATGAGCAGTTCTTC
>.|TRBV5-6|TRBJ2-5|.
CASSSPYRVGQETQYF
TGTGCCAGCAGCTCCCCCTATCGCGTGGGACAAGAGACCCAGTACTTC
>.|TRBV28|TRBJ2-7|.
CASNLGSYEQYF
TGTGCCAGCAACCTTGGGTCCTACGAGCAGTACTTC
>.|TRBV5-1|TRBJ2-3|.
CASSLDLGTDTQYF
TGCGCCAGCAGCTTGGACCTTGGGACAGATACGCAGTATTTT
>TRBD1|TRBV6-5|TRBJ1-2|once
CASSPWDRETSGYTF
TGTGCCAGCAGTCCCTGGGACAGGGAGACCTCTGGCTACACCTTC
>.|TRBV6-5|TRBJ1-3|.
CASSSSPRAGNTIYF
TGTGCCAGCAGTTCGTCCCCTAGGGCCGGAAACACCATATATTTT
>TRBD2|TRBV7-2|TRBJ2-5|once
CASSLGGGRGETQYF
TGTGCCAGCAGCTTAGGGGGGGGTAGAGGAGAGACCCAGTACTTC
>.|TRBV6-5|TRBJ2-7|.
CASSPGSNYEQYF
TGTGCCAGCAGTCCAGGGTCTAACTACGAGCAGTACTTC
>TRBD1|TRBV27|TRBJ2-7|.
CASSYGTGRRNEQYF
TGTGCCAGCAGTTATGGGACAGGGCGAAGGAACGAGCAGTACTTC
>.|TRBV12-5|TRBJ1-1|.
CASGRQGEAFF
TGTGCTAGTGGCCGGCAGGGTGAAGCTTTCTTT
>.|TRBV5-1|TRBJ1-2|.
CASSPIQQPNYGYTF
TGCGCCAGCAGCCCCATTCAGCAACCCAACTATGGCTACACCTTC
>.|TRBV25-1|TRBJ1-3|.
CASSESLDRYSGNTIYF
TGTGCCAGCAGTGAATCGCTTGACAGGTACTCTGGAAACACCATATATTTT
>.|TRBV5-4|TRBJ2-6|.
CASRWFTHGTGANVLTF
TGTGCCAGCAGGTGGTTCACCCATGGGACTGGGGCCAACGTCCTGACTTTC
>.|TRBV9|TRBJ2-3|.
CASSPVGWVSDTQYF
TGTGCCAGCAGCCCAGTTGGTTGGGTTTCAGATACGCAGTATTTT
>.|TRBV29-1|TRBJ2-7|.
CSYRSGYEQYF
TGCAGTTACAGGTCGGGCTACGAGCAGTACTTC
>.|TRBV25-1|TRBJ2-1|.
CASSDPATYNEQFF
TGTGCCAGCAGTGACCCCGCCACCTACAATGAGCAGTTCTTC
>.|TRBV3-1/TRBV3-2|TRBJ2-3|.
CASSQGFSSTDTQYF
TGTGCCAGCAGCCAAGGTTTCTCCAGCACAGATACGCAGTATTTT
>.|TRBV29-1|TRBJ2-1|.
CSETQGLLDNEQFF
TGCAGCGAGACGCAGGGGCTTCTTGACAATGAGCAGTTCTTC
>.|TRBV14|TRBJ1-2|once
CASSQDSGGAGYGYTF
TGTGCCAGCAGCCAAGATTCTGGAGGGGCCGGCTATGGCTACACCTTC
>.|TRBV19|TRBJ2-1|.
CASSFPRGNEQFF
TGTGCCAGTAGTTTTCCTAGGGGCAATGAGCAGTTCTTC
>TRBD1|TRBV14|TRBJ1-6|.
CASSRDRGGSPLHF
TGTGCCAGCAGCCGCGACAGGGGAGGGTCACCCCTCCACTTT
>.|TRBV28|TRBJ1-2|medium-sized
CASSLGGHRGYTF
TGTGCCAGCAGTTTAGGAGGGCATCGTGGCTACACCTTC
>.|TRBV30|TRBJ2-7|.
CAWRWRWDSYEQYF
TGTGCCTGGAGATGGAGATGGGACTCCTACGAGCAGTACTTC
>TRBD1|TRBV10-3|TRBJ1-1|.
CAISESDRGFQAFF
TGTGCCATCAGTGAGTCAGACAGGGGGTTCCAAGCTTTCTTT
>TRBD1|TRBV27|TRBJ1-1|.
CASSTGQGYTEAFF
TGTGCCAGCAGTACGGGACAGGGCTACACTGAAGCTTTCTTT
>TRBD1|TRBV6-5|TRBJ2-5|.
CASRSTGGETQYF
TGTGCCAGCAGATCCACAGGGGGAGAGACCCAGTACTTC
>.|TRBV13|TRBJ2-6|.
CASSLGAGIGANVLTF
TGTGCCAGCAGCTTAGGGGCAGGGATCGGGGCCAACGTCCTGACTTTC
>.|TRBV10-3|TRBJ1-2|.
CAIKGAGKANYGYTF
TGTGCCATCAAAGGAGCAGGGAAAGCTAACTATGGCTACACCTTC
>TRBD1|TRBV25-1|TRBJ2-5|.
CASSEGSRGQSETQYF
TGTGCCAGCAGTGAAGGAAGCAGGGGGCAGTCAGAGACCCAGTACTTC
>.|TRBV14|TRBJ1-1|.
CASSHRTVTGTEAFF
TGTGCCAGCAGCCACCGGACAGTGACCGGCACTGAAGCTTTCTTT
>.|TRBV6-6|TRBJ2-7|.
CASSYSSYEQYF
TGTGCCAGCAGTTACTCGAGCTACGAGCAGTACTTC
>.|TRBV28|TRBJ2-1|.
CASSLGIQWGGDEQFF
TGTGCCAGCAGTCTGGGAATACAGTGGGGGGGCGATGAGCAGTTCTTC
>.|TRBV5-1|TRBJ2-7|few
CASSLGATWDF
TGCGCCAGCAGCTTGGGCGCTACCTGGGACTTC
>TRBD1|TRBV7-2|TRBJ1-5|.
CASSLAQTGSQPQHF
TGTGCCAGCAGCTTAGCCCAGACAGGGTCTCAGCCCCAGCATTTT
>.|TRBV6-6|TRBJ1-6|.
CASSPLQGQVTGSPLHF
TGTGCCAGCAGTCCCCTTCAGGGGCAGGTGACTGGTTCACCCCTCCACTTT
>TRBD1|TRBV4-3|TRBJ1-3|.
CASSPDRDSGNTIYF
TGCGCCAGCAGCCCAGACCGGGACAGTGGAAACACCATATATTTT
>.|TRBV6-5|TRBJ1-5|.
CASELLGVNQPQHF
TGTGCCAGCGAACTCCTCGGGGTGAATCAGCCCCAGCATTTT
>.|TRBV6-5|TRBJ2-2|.
CASSSQGMVTGELFF
TGTGCCAGCAGCTCTCAAGGCATGGTCACCGGGGAGCTGTTTTTT